Below are 8 T cell receptor beta chains sequenced from a single sample in a study of blood T cell repertoires in COVID-19. Some clones are missing from TCRdb's copy, which holds only in-frame ones; the method was immunoSEQ multiplex PCR. In the table there are 100,000 to 150,000 clones, approximately 82% of which are singletons. Material for sequencing was peripheral blood. Receptor source: a man in his 60s with acute or convalescent COVID-19.

V gene TRBV6-6 combines with J gene TRBJ1-2, with a tentative D call TRBD1 (6 bases). This CDR3 spans 16 amino acids. Germline V gene sequence: CDR1 MNHNY, CDR2 SVGAGI (reference sequence). The germline V and J ends were trimmed by 3 bases and 2 bases, with 16 bases remaining between them. DNA of the CDR3: TGTGCCAGCAGTTATACAGGGAGCATGGCGAACTATGGCTACACCTTC. Its protein is CASSYTGSMANYGYTF.

The rearrangement joins TRBV18 to TRBJ2-7; no reliable D call. Germline loops: CDR1 KGHSH, CDR2 LQKENI. The V gene lost 6 bases and the J gene lost 4 bases, with 10 bases spanning the gap. The CDR3 length is 12 residues. CDR3 bases: TGTGCCAGCTCCCCCGGGTCTTACGAGCAGTACTTC. Its translation is CASSPGSYEQYF.

This clone turned up a few times. The chain joins TRBV5-1 to TRBJ2-2, with 7 bases lining up with TRBD1. The trim removed 0 bases at V and 6 bases at J, leaving 5 bases unmatched. CDR3 length: 15 amino acids. Germline V CDR1 and CDR2: SGHRS, YFSETQ. The CDR3 nucleotides are TGCGCCAGCAGCTTGGACAGGGGAGCGGCCGGGGAGCTGTTTTTT. Protein product: CASSLDRGAAGELFF.

The rearrangement uses TRBV19 and TRBJ2-7; 8 bases are shared with TRBD2. The trim removed 7 bases at V and 3 bases at J, leaving 11 bases unmatched. Germline V gives CDR1 LNHDA, CDR2 SQIVND (reference sequence). This CDR3 has 15 residues. The DNA of the CDR3 is TGTGCCAGTAAGGTATCTAGCGGGTCCTACTACGAGCAGTACTTC. Protein: CASKVSSGSYYEQYF.

This clone was seen only a few times. This chain uses TRBV5-1 with TRBJ2-7; tentative D call: TRBD2 (5 bases). V shed 1 base and J shed 5 bases, with 22 bases lying between them. CDR1 and CDR2 (germline): SGHRS, YFSETQ. The length of the CDR3 is 17 residues. The CDR3 bases are TGCGCCAGCAGCTTGCGTCGTCCGGCAGCGGCCCCTAACGAGCAGTACTTC. Protein product: CASSLRRPAAAPNEQYF.

This clone has only a few counts. This rearrangement joins TRBV2 to TRBJ2-2; 10 bases are shared with TRBD1. Germline V gives CDR1 SNHLY, CDR2 FYNNEI. V shed 5 bases and J 3 bases; nucleotides not matched to a gene: 3. The CDR3 has 15 residues. The CDR3 DNA sequence: TGTGCCAGCAGTCGGGACAGGGGAGACACCGGGGAGCTGTTTTTT. It encodes CASSRDRGDTGELFF.

The chain employs TRBV28 and TRBJ1-2, with 9 bases matching TRBD1. V trimming: 3 bases; J trimming: 6 bases; junction bases outside the gene matches: 17. The CDR3 is made up of 18 amino acids. Per the germline V gene, CDR1 is MDHEN and CDR2 is SYDVKM. The CDR3 DNA is TGTGCCAGCAGTTTTACGGCCATCCGGGACAGGGTGACTAATGGCTACACCTTC. It specifies CASSFTAIRDRVTNGYTF.

The J gene is TRBJ1-4, the V gene TRBV28, with 7 nucleotides matching TRBD1. This CDR3 is 12 amino acids long. J gave up 10 bases and V 5 bases, and 4 bases lay outside the gene matches. CDR1 is MDHEN and CDR2 is SYDVKM in the germline V gene. CDR3 protein: CASSRGRGKLFF. CDR3 coding DNA: TGTGCCAGCAGTAGGGGGCGTGGAAAACTGTTTTTT.